This T cell receptor (beta chain) came from a study of blood T cell repertoires in COVID-19. About the research overall: Collection of acute and convalescent COVID-19 samples took place in the United States, Italy and Spain. PBMCs, B-cell-depleted T cells, or T cells provided the cDNA or gDNA that made up the material.

Per the original data handling: Amplification with reference gene primers provided the estimates of nucleated cell counts. Using immunoSEQ multiplex PCR, the repertoire was profiled, and TCRdb retains in-frame clones only, with some absent. V, J and clone size are taken as reported in that table, and D and trimming were inferred from the DNA itself. The sample comprises around 95,000 clones, about 90% of which are singletons, and approximately 7% rests with the top ten. What was sequenced was peripheral blood. The clonotype was recovered from a man under 40 in a cohort sampled during active COVID-19.

The CDR3 nucleotides read TGTGCCAGTAGTATAGATATCAACAGACTGAACACTGAAGCTTTCTTT. As protein: CASSIDINRLNTEAFF. The chain has TRBV19 and TRBJ1-1; D gene uncertain. Looked up from germline, CDR1 is LNHDA and CDR2 is SQIVND (reference sequence). V lost 0 bases, J lost 0 bases, and 11 bases lay in between. The CDR3 sequence is 16 residues long.